The sequence of this TCR beta chain was determined in a study of glioma-infiltrating T cells (dated by TCRdb to 2015 to 2016). About the investigation overall: Sequencing of TCR alpha- and beta-chain repertoires was performed on glioma tissue, on non-neoplastic brain tissue, and on matched peripheral blood mononuclear cells. To measure how far tissue and blood T-cell populations diverged, each tissue-infiltrating repertoire was compared against the peripheral blood repertoire of the same patient. The paired cohort was made up of three low-grade glioma patients, eight primary glioblastoma patients and three non-glioma patients who contributed non-neoplastic brain tissue. The study at large found these results: Tissue and blood shared very few CDR3 sequences, a result attributed to high CDR3 diversity and limited sampling. VJ-independent divergence between tissue and blood was lower than expected in non-neoplastic patients but higher than expected in all gliomas, particularly low-grade gliomas. The group comparisons were based on small numbers of patients: three non-neoplastic, three low-grade glioma and about eight glioblastoma patients.

Details on this clonotype: Its antigen specificity is not known. No base quality values were provided; no much bigger clone lies one nucleotide off.

Counted from cysteine to phenylalanine, this CDR3 has 13 amino acids. Of all the DNA, just the CDR3 is kept, 39 bases in frame from base 1. From the germline V gene (reference sequence), CDR1 is DFQATT and CDR2 is SNEGSKA. A distance of 11 bases separates the germline ends of V and J, which lose 6 bases and 2 bases respectively. The iRepertoire nested amplicon-rescue multiplex PCR (arm-PCR) platform was used to amplify TCR alpha and beta CDR3 regions from RNA. For one-step reverse transcription and amplification, roughly 90-450 ng of tissue mRNA or PBMC total RNA was used as input. Following bead purification, Illumina adapters were added by a secondary multiplex PCR, and libraries between 200 and 400 bp were gel-purified. The libraries contained internal 6-nucleotide barcodes that were used for demultiplexing. Sequencing of libraries was performed on an Illumina MiSeq with 2x220 or 2x250 nucleotide paired-end reads. For the original study's pipeline: Paired reads were merged using FLASH 1.2.11 and were aligned to the GRCh37 human genome using BWA-MEM, after which TRA and TRB reads were extracted. An IMGT-derived reference of cassette sequences and CDR3 motifs, with pseudogenes included, was used for V and J assignment. Three-frame translation of reads was performed, and productive CDR3s were defined as those with a C...FGXG motif and no stop codons. Clonotypes were defined as unique combinations of V-J cassette pair and CDR3 amino acid sequence. Reads were filtered by Hamming distance, thresholded by each sample's sequence error rate in mapped regions. Using fastp at Q25 and MiXCR, TCRdb reprocessed the public reads and kept productive beta chains. Merged by CDR3 protein, the rows form single entries marked with the most common genes and DNA. The V and J calls were determined by TCRdb, not by the authors. The sample profile shows fewer than 200,000 distinct CDR3 sequences; more than 30% of them were found once. The ten top clones hold just over 20% of the sample.

This TCR was sampled from a human donor with low-grade glioma or glioblastoma, undergoing nonglioma brain surgery, or in good health (not recorded which). Here the chain combines TRBV20-1 and TRBJ2-1; TRBD2 is a weak D gene call, 5 bases matching. Sequenced material: glioma tissue, nonneoplastic brain tissue, or PBMCs (not recorded which). CDR3 protein: CSAEASPYNEQFF. The bases are TGCAGTGCCGAGGCTAGCCCCTACAATGAGCAGTTCTTC.